This TCR beta chain was retrieved from a study of blood T cell repertoires in COVID-19. TCRdb keeps only in-frame clones here, not all; method: immunoSEQ multiplex PCR. Counted here are 200,000 to 250,000 clones, around 90% occurring once; the ten biggest clones make up less than 2%. V shed 0 bases, J shed 5 bases, and the junction held 3 bases outside the gene matches. This CDR3 is built from 15 residues. Germline V gene data show CDR1 as LGHNA and CDR2 as YNFKEQ. Sequencing input: peripheral blood. V usage is TRBV4-2 and J usage is TRBJ2-1; 8 bases are shared with TRBD2. The TCR was taken from a man in his 70s with acute or convalescent COVID-19. CDR3 coding DNA: TGTGCCAGCAGCCAAGAAGCGGGAGCCCACAATGAGCAGTTCTTC. It translates to CASSQEAGAHNEQFF.